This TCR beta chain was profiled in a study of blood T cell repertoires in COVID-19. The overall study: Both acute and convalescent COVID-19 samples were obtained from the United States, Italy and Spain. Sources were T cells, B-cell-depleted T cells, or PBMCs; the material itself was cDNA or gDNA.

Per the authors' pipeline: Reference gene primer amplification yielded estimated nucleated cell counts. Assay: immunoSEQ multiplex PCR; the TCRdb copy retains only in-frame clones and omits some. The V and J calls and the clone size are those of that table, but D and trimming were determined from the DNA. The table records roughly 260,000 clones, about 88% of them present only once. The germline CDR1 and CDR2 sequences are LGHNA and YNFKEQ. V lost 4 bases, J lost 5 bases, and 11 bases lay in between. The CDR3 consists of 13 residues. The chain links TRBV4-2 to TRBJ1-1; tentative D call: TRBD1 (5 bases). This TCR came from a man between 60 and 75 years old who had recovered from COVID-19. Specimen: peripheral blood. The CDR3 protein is CASSPQGRTEAFF. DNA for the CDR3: TGTGCCAGCAGCCCCCAGGGTCGAACTGAAGCTTTCTTT.